This T cell receptor (beta chain) was profiled in a study of T cell repertoires in cytomegalovirus infection. Study-level information: Indications of both CMV infection and matching HLA type were provided by public TCR beta signatures. Study conclusions and caveats: HLA-C-restricted CMV-specific TCR beta clonotypes prevailed in the ex vivo response. Cumulative frequency of public TCR beta families picked out carriers of CMV plus the relevant HLA.

TCRdb processed the reads anew with MiXCR; each CDR3 protein has one entry. The sample holds 310,000 or so distinct CDR3 sequences; about a sixth are singletons and the top ten take 12%. Comment on this clonotype: Its antigen remains unknown.

Trimming pared 6 bases from V and 9 bases from J, leaving 15 bases between. CDR1 and CDR2 from the germline V gene are SNHLY and FYNNEI. This CDR3 is built from 13 residues. This chain links TRBV2 with TRBJ2-1; D not certain. The sequenced material came from PBMCs. The origin of this receptor is a human donor in good health (CMV status not recorded). Some clones in this sample may be carry-over from other donors' samples. CDR3 bases: TGTGCCAGCAGGAAAACGACCTTAGGTGAGCAGTTCTTC. This sequence encodes CASRKTTLGEQFF. Drawing the rest from reference TRBV2 and TRBJ2-1, the complete variable domain is EPEVTQTPSHQVTQMGQEVILRCVPISNHLYFYWYRQILGQKVEFLVSFYNNEISEKSEIFDDQFSVERPDGSNFTLKIRSTKLEDSAMYFCASRKTTLGEQFFGPGTRLTVL.